Listed below are T cell receptor beta chains from one sample, sequenced in a study of radiotherapy plus CTLA-4 blockade in lung cancer. This table comes from immunoSEQ multiplex PCR, and its TCRdb copy is limited to in-frame clones, with some not included. The sample carries around 80,000 clones, approximately 73% recorded once. The sequencing used peripheral blood, collected from a patient treated with radiotherapy plus ipilimumab. The receptors stem from a human donor with non-small cell lung cancer whose response to radiotherapy plus ipilimumab could not be evaluated. The CDR3 runs from the conserved cysteine through the conserved F or W. The D gene is left open where the match is weak. Clone size is not always given. Where it is, it says once, few, many or a class for expanded clones.

abundance: .
v_gene: TRBV5-6
j_gene: TRBJ1-1
d_gene: .
len: 16
CDR3nt: TGTGCCAGCAGCCCCCGCCGGGTCCTCGGTTGGACTGAAGCTTTCTTT
CDR3aa: CASSPRRVLGWTEAFF

abundance: few
v_gene: TRBV18
j_gene: TRBJ1-1
d_gene: TRBD1
len: 12
CDR3nt: TGTGCCAGCTCACAGGGGACAGTTGAAGCTTTCTTT
CDR3aa: CASSQGTVEAFF

abundance: few
v_gene: TRBV6-1
j_gene: TRBJ2-1
d_gene: TRBD1
len: 13
CDR3nt: TGTGCCAGCAGGCAGGGGGCAGGGAATGAGCAGTTCTTC
CDR3aa: CASRQGAGNEQFF

abundance: .
v_gene: TRBV19
j_gene: TRBJ1-2
d_gene: TRBD1
len: 13
CDR3nt: TGTGCCAGTAGTGACAGGGGGTGGTATGGCTACACCTTC
CDR3aa: CASSDRGWYGYTF

abundance: .
v_gene: TRBV19
j_gene: TRBJ1-2
d_gene: .
len: 13
CDR3nt: TGTGCCAGTAGTGCCGGACAGATCTATGGCTACACCTTC
CDR3aa: CASSAGQIYGYTF

abundance: .
v_gene: TRBV7-2
j_gene: TRBJ2-7
d_gene: .
len: 14
CDR3nt: TGTGCCAGCAGCTTCGGATCGGGTTCCTACGAGCAGTACTTC
CDR3aa: CASSFGSGSYEQYF

abundance: .
v_gene: TRBV27
j_gene: TRBJ1-2
d_gene: TRBD1
len: 15
CDR3nt: TGTGCCAGCAGCCCATTACAGGGGCAGAACTATGGCTACACCTTC
CDR3aa: CASSPLQGQNYGYTF

abundance: .
v_gene: TRBV25-1
j_gene: TRBJ2-7
d_gene: TRBD2
len: 13
CDR3nt: TGTGCCAGCAGTATCCGGGGGGAAGGGGAGCAGTACTTC
CDR3aa: CASSIRGEGEQYF

abundance: few
v_gene: TRBV19
j_gene: TRBJ1-2
d_gene: .
len: 13
CDR3nt: TGTGCCAGTAGCCATCCGACAGGCGGGGGCTACACCTTC
CDR3aa: CASSHPTGGGYTF

abundance: .
v_gene: TRBV6-1
j_gene: TRBJ2-5
d_gene: TRBD1
len: 15
CDR3nt: TGTGCCAGCAGCGGTAGACAGGGGGCGAGGGAGACCCAGTACTTC
CDR3aa: CASSGRQGARETQYF

abundance: once
v_gene: TRBV11-2
j_gene: TRBJ2-2
d_gene: .
len: 16
CDR3nt: TGTGCCAGCAGCTTAGAGGCGGGAAGGAACACCGGGGAGCTGTTTTTT
CDR3aa: CASSLEAGRNTGELFF

abundance: .
v_gene: TRBV7-3
j_gene: TRBJ2-1
d_gene: TRBD1
len: 16
CDR3nt: TGTGCCAGCAGCTTAATATGGACAGGTTCCTACAATGAGCAGTTCTTC
CDR3aa: CASSLIWTGSYNEQFF

abundance: .
v_gene: TRBV19
j_gene: TRBJ2-7
d_gene: TRBD2
len: 15
CDR3nt: TGTGCCAGTAGTCAAAGCGGGGGGCTCTCCTACGAGCAGTACTTC
CDR3aa: CASSQSGGLSYEQYF